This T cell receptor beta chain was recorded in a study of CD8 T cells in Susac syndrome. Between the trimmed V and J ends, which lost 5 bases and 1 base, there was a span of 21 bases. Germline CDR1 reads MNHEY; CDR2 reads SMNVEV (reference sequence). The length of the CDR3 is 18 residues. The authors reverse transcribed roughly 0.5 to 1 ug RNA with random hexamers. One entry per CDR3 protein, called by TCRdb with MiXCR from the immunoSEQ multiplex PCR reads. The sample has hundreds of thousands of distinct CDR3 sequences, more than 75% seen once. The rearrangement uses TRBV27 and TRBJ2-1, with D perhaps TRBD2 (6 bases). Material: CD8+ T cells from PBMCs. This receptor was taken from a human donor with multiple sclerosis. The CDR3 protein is CASSLLSVTGASYNEQFF. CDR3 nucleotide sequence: TGTGCCAGCAGTCTTCTGTCCGTTACGGGAGCGTCCTACAATGAGCAGTTCTTC.